This TCR beta chain was identified during a study of T-cell memory formation after mild COVID-19 listed by TCRdb under 2021. Turning to the overall study: TCR sequence clusters from the two donors were largely donor specific. Longitudinal TCRalpha and TCRbeta repertoire sequencing tracked T-cell clones expanding and contracting after mild COVID-19 in a couple of donors. The cohort was made up of two young adult volunteers, one female and one male, who were previously healthy. Study-wide findings and limitations: Only a couple of mild cases were covered in the study, and larger cohorts including severe cases with pre-infection samples were considered necessary. Balanced CD4/CD8 phenotypes were observed for clones contracting from day 15 to 85, whereas a bias towards CD4+ was observed for a second wave of clones expanding from day 15 to 37. The second-wave clones that peaked on day 37 were not confirmed to be SARS-CoV-2 specific. The detection of some responding clones in pre-infection memory suggests that pre-existing cross-reactive memory T cells joined the SARS-CoV-2 response. Contracting CD4+ clones were located mainly in the CM and EM memory subsets, whereas CD8+ clones were found to be enriched in EMRA.

Sequenced using an Illumina NovaSeq 6000. TCRalpha and TCRbeta cDNA libraries were built by 5'RACE with constant-segment primers, adding sample barcodes and unique molecular identifiers. Trizol reagent was used to extract RNA from every sample. The libraries were amplified in two PCR steps, and the second step added a second sample barcode and Illumina TruSeq adapters. Sequencing of libraries was performed on an Illumina NovaSeq with 2 x 150 bp paired-end reads. In the source study's methods: With migec v1.2.7, reads were demultiplexed and then collapsed into UMI-guided consensus sequences. Using mixcr v2.1.11, UMI consensuses were aligned to TRA and TRB V and J templates and then assembled into clonotypes. A clonotype was counted as expanded or contracted only if both edgeR and NoisET called the change significant, with noise models trained on biological replicates. For edgeR calls, a false discovery rate-adjusted p below 0.01 and a log2 fold-change threshold of 1 were applied. As an exploratory analysis of dynamics, max-normalized trajectories of the 1000 most abundant clonotypes were examined by PCA with hierarchical clustering. The CD4 or CD8 phenotype of responding clones was assigned using the separately sequenced CD4+ and CD8+ repertoires. TCRdb reran the public reads through fastp at Q25 and MiXCR, keeping productive beta chains. Each CDR3 protein appears once, grouped with its most common genes and DNA. What appears here as the V and J calls and clone size reflects TCRdb's work, not the paper's. The sample includes about 29,000 distinct CDR3 sequences, with roughly an eighth observed a single time. The ten biggest clones cover 13% to 15% of the sample.

Between the V and J ends, shortened by 4 bases and 4 bases respectively, the junction contains 12 bases. CDR1 and CDR2, per the germline V gene, are KGHDR and SFDVKD. From its cysteine to its phenylalanine, the CDR3 spans 14 amino acids. Left in the record is the CDR3 DNA by itself, 42 bases read in frame from the first base. Comment on this clonotype: It lacks a known antigen. Within one base of it there is no much larger clone, and no base qualities were kept.

Ficoll-Paque density gradient centrifugation was used to isolate PBMCs. Sequenced sample: PBMCs or a T cell subset sorted from them (not recorded which). The chain is made from TRBV24-1 and TRBJ1-2; TRBD1 is possibly the D segment (6 matching bases). The receptor comes from an adult woman who had mild COVID-19 (a few samples of this study predate the infection). The sample titles of this study are shuffled in the database, so cell type and time point are left out; the donor was told from shared clones. The nucleotides are TGTGCCACCAGTGAGGCGGACAGAGCCTATGGCTACACCTTC. This translates into CATSEADRAYGYTF.